This is a list of T cell receptor beta chains from one sample in a study of cytomegalovirus exposure and HLA in healthy donors. Assay: immunoSEQ multiplex PCR; the TCRdb copy retains only in-frame clones and omits some. The sample holds 210,000 or so clones; just under 85% are singletons and the top ten take 0.55% to 0.7%. Specimen: PBMCs. The receptors derive from a woman in her 40s in good health and CMV-seronegative. CDR3s include the opening cysteine and the closing phenylalanine or tryptophan. A D gene is named only where the DNA matches it firmly. Expanded clones get a size class; other rows say once, few or many, or leave the size out.

abundance	len	j_gene	d_gene	v_gene	CDR3aa	CDR3nt
NA	12	TRBJ2-7	NA	TRBV19	CASKGVSYEQYF	TGTGCCAGCAAGGGGGTCTCCTACGAGCAGTACTTC
NA	15	TRBJ1-1	NA	TRBV2	CASSEAQGTFTEAFF	TGTGCCAGCAGTGAGGCGCAGGGCACTTTCACTGAAGCTTTCTTT
NA	15	TRBJ2-3	TRBD1	TRBV15	CATSRRDRDSGTQYF	TGTGCCACCAGCAGGAGGGACAGAGACAGTGGTACGCAGTATTTT
NA	15	TRBJ2-3	TRBD2	TRBV9	CASSVGTSGGDTQYF	TGTGCCAGCAGCGTCGGGACTAGCGGGGGGGATACGCAGTATTTT
few	13	TRBJ1-3	NA	TRBV4-1	CASSYDRGNTIYF	TGCGCCAGCAGTTACGACAGGGGAAACACCATATATTTT
NA	15	TRBJ1-6	NA	TRBV2	CASRARVGGDSPLHF	TGTGCCAGCAGGGCGAGGGTAGGTGGGGATTCACCCCTCCACTTT
NA	14	TRBJ1-3	TRBD1	TRBV5-6	CASSRTGFGNTIYF	TGTGCCAGCAGCCGGACAGGATTTGGAAACACCATATATTTT
NA	15	TRBJ1-6	NA	TRBV27	CASTMSSSYNSPLHF	TGTGCCAGCACAATGTCGAGCTCCTATAATTCACCCCTCCACTTT
NA	15	TRBJ2-1	TRBD2	TRBV2	CASLGSGSSYNEQFF	TGTGCCAGCTTAGGCAGCGGGAGCTCCTACAATGAGCAGTTCTTC
once	11	TRBJ1-1	NA	TRBV11-3	CASSSDTEAFF	TGTGCCAGCAGCTCGGACACTGAAGCTTTCTTT
NA	14	TRBJ1-2	NA	TRBV7-2	CASSTRSPLDGYTF	TGTGCCAGCAGCACTAGGAGCCCCTTGGATGGCTACACCTTC
NA	14	TRBJ2-3	NA	TRBV25-1	CASSPPLSTDTQYF	TGTGCCAGCAGTCCCCCCCTGAGCACAGATACGCAGTATTTT